These 19 T cell receptor beta chains originate from one sample sequenced in a study of blood T cell repertoires in COVID-19. The data were produced by immunoSEQ multiplex PCR, yet TCRdb's version contains in-frame clones alone and is incomplete. The sample has over 100,000 clones, roughly 86% seen once. The sequenced sample was peripheral blood. The receptor source for this set is a woman between 70 and 85 years old with COVID-19, enrolled during active disease.

The chain combines TRBV2 with TRBJ1-2; TRBD1 matches 8 bases. This CDR3 is built from 14 residues. CDR1 and CDR2 from the germline V gene are SNHLY and FYNNEI. The trim removed 5 bases at V and 2 bases at J, leaving 4 bases unmatched. CDR3 bases: TGTGCCAGCAGTTTGGGACAGGCGAACTATGGCTACACCTTC. This gives the protein CASSLGQANYGYTF.

The V call is TRBV7-3, the J call TRBJ1-2; tentatively, D is TRBD1 (5 bases). Trimming removed 0 bases from V and 7 bases from J, with 12 bases in between. The CDR3 has 14 amino acids. Germline CDR1 and CDR2: SGHTA and FQGTGA. CDR3 amino acids: CASSLTVGGTGYTF. DNA of the CDR3: TGTGCCAGCAGCTTAACCGTTGGGGGGACTGGCTACACCTTC.

The chain uses TRBV5-1 and TRBJ2-5, with TRBD2 matching 11 bases. Germline lookup yields CDR1 SGHRS and CDR2 YFSETQ. J gave up 3 bases and V 5 bases, and 12 bases lay outside the gene matches. This CDR3 is 17 amino acids long. CDR3: CASRVPFMTSGKETQYF. Written as DNA, the CDR3 is TGCGCCAGCAGGGTGCCTTTTATGACTAGCGGGAAAGAGACCCAGTACTTC. Together with reference TRBV5-1 and TRBJ2-5, the CDR3 gives the full variable domain: KAGVTQTPRYLIKTRGQQVTLSCSPISGHRSVSWYQQTPGQGLQFLFEYFSETQRNKGNFPGRFSGRQFSNSRSEMNVSTLELGDSALYLCASRVPFMTSGKETQYFGPGTRLLVL.

The chain combines TRBV5-1 with TRBJ2-3, with 15 bases aligning to TRBD2. CDR1 SGHRS and CDR2 YFSETQ come from the germline V gene. After removal of 1 base from V and 3 bases from J, the junction contained 3 bases not matched to a gene. The CDR3 contains 17 residues. CDR3: CASSLRGLAGGTDTQYF. CDR3 coding DNA: TGCGCCAGCAGCTTGAGGGGACTAGCGGGGGGAACAGATACGCAGTATTTT.

The DNA for the CDR3 is TGTGCCAGCTCACCAAGGGACTTGCTGTTCTTC. This sequence encodes CASSPRDLLFF. The chain joins TRBV18 to TRBJ2-1; the D gene is possibly TRBD2 (6 bases). This CDR3 spans 11 amino acids. Trimming pared 2 bases from V and 15 bases from J, leaving 11 bases between. Per the germline V gene, CDR1 is KGHSH and CDR2 is LQKENI.

V and J are TRBV29-1 and TRBJ1-1, with D possibly matching TRBD1 (5 bases). Trimming cost V 4 bases and J 0 bases, with 15 bases left between them. Germline CDR1 SQVTM, CDR2 ANQGSEA. This CDR3 has 15 residues. CDR3 protein: CSVVLGRAMNTEAFF. The CDR3 coding sequence is TGCAGCGTTGTCCTAGGCAGGGCCATGAACACTGAAGCTTTCTTT.

This chain uses TRBV27 with TRBJ1-1; 7 nucleotides line up with TRBD1. Germline V gene data show CDR1 as MNHEY and CDR2 as SMNVEV (reference sequence). CDR3 length: 16 amino acids. The trim removed 7 bases at V and 4 bases at J, leaving 15 bases unmatched. CDR3 nucleotides: TGTGCCAGCAACCCTCGGGGGGGACAGTTGGCCACTGAAGCTTTCTTT. Translated, it gives CASNPRGGQLATEAFF.

This chain links TRBV19 with TRBJ1-1; 8 bases agree with TRBD1. J was trimmed by 0 bases and V by 10 bases; bases with no gene match: 7. The CDR3 is 14 amino acids. Germline lookup yields CDR1 LNHDA and CDR2 SQIVND (reference sequence). The CDR3 protein is CATRQGYMNTEAFF. The DNA for the CDR3 is TGTGCCACCCGACAGGGGTATATGAACACTGAAGCTTTCTTT.

This chain joins TRBV28 and TRBJ2-4, with 8 bases identical to TRBD1. CDR1 is MDHEN and CDR2 is SYDVKM in the germline V gene. The CDR3 covers 17 residues. With V trimmed by 5 bases and J by 0 bases, 9 bases remained unmatched. The CDR3 nucleotides read TGTGCCAGCAGTCCATCCGGGACAGGCCTAGCCAAAAACATTCAGTACTTC. This gives the protein CASSPSGTGLAKNIQYF.

V gene TRBV15 combines with J gene TRBJ2-7, with 9 positions matching TRBD2. The CDR3 spans 16 residues. CDR1 and CDR2 (germline): LNHNV, YYDKDF (reference sequence). J was trimmed by 0 bases and V by 3 bases; bases with no gene match: 6. The CDR3 DNA sequence: TGTGCCACCAGCAGCTTAGCGGGAGCCCGCTCCTACGAGCAGTACTTC. Its translation: CATSSLAGARSYEQYF.

The V gene is TRBV5-1, the J gene TRBJ2-5; 7 bases fit TRBD1. With 2 bases clipped from V and 5 bases from J, the junction kept 3 bases outside the gene matches. Germline CDR1 is SGHRS and CDR2 is YFSETQ. The CDR3 contains 13 residues. This CDR3 is CASSFDRVETQYF. Here the CDR3 DNA reads TGCGCCAGCAGCTTTGACAGGGTTGAGACCCAGTACTTC.

The chain couples TRBV7-2 to TRBJ2-2; possible D gene TRBD1, 5 bases. The CDR3 length is 15 residues. Looked up from germline, CDR1 is SGHTA and CDR2 is FQGNSA. Trimming cost V 6 bases and J 2 bases, with 13 bases left between them. The CDR3 loop is CASSRAGINTGELFF. The CDR3 DNA is TGTGCCAGCAGTAGAGCAGGGATTAACACCGGGGAGCTGTTTTTT.

This chain links TRBV5-6 with TRBJ1-1; the match to TRBD1 covers 7 bases. The germline gives CDR1 SGHDT, CDR2 YYEEEE. Trimming at V came to 4 bases and at J to 3 bases, leaving 6 bases not matched to a gene. The CDR3 is 14 amino acids. The CDR3 loop reads CASSPRDRDTEAFF. The CDR3 coding sequence is TGTGCCAGCAGCCCCCGAGACAGGGACACTGAAGCTTTCTTT.

The chain employs TRBV7-2 and TRBJ1-2, with D unresolved. The length of the CDR3 is 14 residues. V dropped 0 bases and J dropped 7 bases, with 12 bases sitting between them. The germline gives CDR1 SGHTA, CDR2 FQGNSA. CDR3 sequence: CASSLAIVRGGYTF. Here the CDR3 DNA reads TGTGCCAGCAGCTTAGCGATAGTTCGTGGTGGCTACACCTTC.

V and J are TRBV5-5 and TRBJ2-7; D is unresolved. The CDR3 totals 12 residues. Germline CDR1 SGHKS, CDR2 YYEKEE (reference sequence). The ends were cut back, 4 bases at V and 2 bases at J, with 7 bases in the middle. The chain's CDR3 is CASSRQTYEQYF. The CDR3 nucleotides are TGTGCCAGCAGCCGTCAGACCTACGAGCAGTACTTC.

The chain has TRBV14 and TRBJ1-1, with D hard to call. Per germline, CDR1 SGHDN and CDR2 FVKESK. The V gene lost 2 bases and the J gene lost 2 bases, with 9 bases spanning the gap. The CDR3 runs 14 residues. For the CDR3, the DNA is TGTGCCAGCAGCCAACAACACATTAACACTGAAGCTTTCTTT. Translation gives CASSQQHINTEAFF.

The V call is TRBV3-1 (or the pseudogene TRBV3-2), the J call TRBJ2-2, with 9 bases fitting TRBD1. Per the germline V gene, CDR1 is LGHDT and CDR2 is YNNKEL (reference sequence). The CDR3 contains 17 residues. V shed 2 bases and J 5 bases; nucleotides not matched to a gene: 9. The CDR3 nucleotides are TGTGCCAGCAGCCAACTCGGGACAGGGCGTCGGACCGGGGAGCTGTTTTTT. It encodes CASSQLGTGRRTGELFF.

The chain carries TRBV9 and TRBJ1-1; D may be TRBD1 (6 bases). This CDR3 has 14 amino acids. Germline loops: CDR1 SGDLS, CDR2 YYNGEE. V lost 0 bases, J lost 3 bases, and 9 bases lay in between. The CDR3 loop is CASSVDGGYTEAFF. The DNA of the CDR3 is TGTGCCAGCAGCGTAGATGGGGGCTACACTGAAGCTTTCTTT.

This clone was picked up one time. The V gene is TRBV19, the J gene TRBJ1-1; unclear D gene. CDR3 length: 15 residues. V lost 9 bases and J 0 bases, leaving 17 bases between the germline ends. Germline V CDR1 and CDR2: LNHDA, SQIVND (reference sequence). CDR3 in amino acids: CASSSAAGMNTEAFF. The CDR3 region has the DNA TGTGCCAGCTCCTCTGCGGCCGGTATGAACACTGAAGCTTTCTTT.